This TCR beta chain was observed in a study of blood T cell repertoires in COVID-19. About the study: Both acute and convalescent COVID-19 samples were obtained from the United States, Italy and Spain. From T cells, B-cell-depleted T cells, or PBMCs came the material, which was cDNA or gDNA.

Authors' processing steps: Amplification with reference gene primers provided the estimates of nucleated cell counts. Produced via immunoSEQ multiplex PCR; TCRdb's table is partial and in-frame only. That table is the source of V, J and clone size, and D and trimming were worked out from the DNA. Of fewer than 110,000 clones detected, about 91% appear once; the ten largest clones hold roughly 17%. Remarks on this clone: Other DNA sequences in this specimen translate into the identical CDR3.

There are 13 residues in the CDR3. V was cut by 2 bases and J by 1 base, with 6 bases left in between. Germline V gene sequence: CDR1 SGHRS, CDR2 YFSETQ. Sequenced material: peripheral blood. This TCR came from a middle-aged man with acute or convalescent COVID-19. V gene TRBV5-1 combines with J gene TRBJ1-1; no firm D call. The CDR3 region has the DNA TGCGCCAGCAGCTTTGAGGGGAACACTGAAGCTTTCTTT. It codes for CASSFEGNTEAFF.